These 5 T cell receptor beta chains share one sample of origin, sequenced in a study of Ad26.COV2.S vaccination and SARS-CoV-2 variants. Noted treatment: some 20 received Ad26.COV2.S at low or high dose, single or two shots; roughly five received placebo; per-sample allocation not given. Specimens were obtained on day 63 following the first vaccine or placebo injection. Profiled with immunoSEQ multiplex PCR; TCRdb holds only in-frame clones, not every one. Of some 340,000 clones listed, about 86% were seen once; the top ten hold 1.9%. Sequences were derived from peripheral blood, sampled in a trial of Ad26.COV2.S vaccine versus placebo. These TCRs come from a person between 18 and 60 years old who received the Ad26.COV2.S COVID-19 vaccine or a placebo.

V gene TRBV29-1 combines with J gene TRBJ2-7; no clear D. Germline V lookup: CDR1 SQVTM, CDR2 ANQGSEA. The CDR3 has 12 amino acids. V was trimmed by 2 bases and J by 0 bases, leaving 5 bases between them. In DNA form, the CDR3 reads TGCAGCGTTGAACTCAGCTCCTACGAGCAGTACTTC. Protein: CSVELSSYEQYF.

The V call is TRBV3-1 (or the pseudogene TRBV3-2), the J call TRBJ1-2, with a weak D call TRBD1 (6 bases). The V and J ends lost 2 bases and 2 bases respectively, with 21 bases between them. The CDR3 has 18 residues. Germline V gene data show CDR1 as LGHDT and CDR2 as YNNKEL (reference sequence). CDR3 residues: CASSQLDAGTGPNYGYTF. The CDR3 DNA sequence: TGTGCCAGCAGCCAATTGGACGCTGGAACAGGGCCCAACTATGGCTACACCTTC.

The table lists this clone with a few counts. V gene TRBV7-9 combines with J gene TRBJ2-7, with a tentative D call TRBD1 (6 bases). V lost 5 bases and J lost 3, with 14 bases in between. The CDR3 runs to 14 residues. Germline assignment: CDR1 SEHNR and CDR2 FQNEAQ (reference sequence). The CDR3 bases are TGTGCCAGCAGCCTCAGGACAGCTATCTACGAGCAGTACTTC. Protein product: CASSLRTAIYEQYF.

The chain joins TRBV9 to TRBJ2-3, with TRBD2 matching over 7 bases. After removal of 4 bases from V and 2 bases from J, the junction contained 7 bases not matched to a gene. Per the germline V gene, CDR1 is SGDLS and CDR2 is YYNGEE. The CDR3 has 15 residues. The CDR3 sequence: CASSPGTMLTDTQYF. DNA for the CDR3: TGTGCCAGCAGCCCCGGGACTATGCTCACAGATACGCAGTATTTT.

The chain is built from TRBV6-5 and TRBJ1-5; the D is unclear. CDR1 and CDR2 (germline): MNHEY, SVGAGI. The germline V and J ends were trimmed by 4 bases and 6 bases, with 10 bases remaining between them. The CDR3 runs 13 residues. In DNA, the CDR3 is TGTGCCAGCAGTTTAGAGACCGGTCAGCCCCAGCATTTT. Its translation: CASSLETGQPQHF.